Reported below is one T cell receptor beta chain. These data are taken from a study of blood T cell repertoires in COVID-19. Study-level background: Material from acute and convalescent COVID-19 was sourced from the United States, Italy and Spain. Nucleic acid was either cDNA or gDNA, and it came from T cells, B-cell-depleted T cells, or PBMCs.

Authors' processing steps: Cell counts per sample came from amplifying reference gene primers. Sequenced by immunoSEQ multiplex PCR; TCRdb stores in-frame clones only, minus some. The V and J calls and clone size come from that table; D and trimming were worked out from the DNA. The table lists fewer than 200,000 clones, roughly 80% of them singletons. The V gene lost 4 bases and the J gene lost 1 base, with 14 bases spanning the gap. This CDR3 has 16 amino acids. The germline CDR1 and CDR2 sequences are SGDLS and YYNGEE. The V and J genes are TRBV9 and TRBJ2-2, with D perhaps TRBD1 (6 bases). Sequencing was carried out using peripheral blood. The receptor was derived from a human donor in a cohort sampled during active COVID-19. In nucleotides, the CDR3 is TGTGCCAGCAGCCAAAGGGAAGGGGGGAACACCGGGGAGCTGTTTTTT. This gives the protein CASSQREGGNTGELFF. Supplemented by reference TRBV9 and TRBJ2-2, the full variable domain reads DSGVTQTPKHLITATGQRVTLRCSPRSGDLSVYWYQQSLDQGLQFLIQYYNGEERAKGNILERFSAQQFPDLHSELNLSSLELGDSALYFCASSQREGGNTGELFFGEGSRLTVL.